This T cell receptor (beta chain) was profiled in a study of patients and donors after allogeneic stem cell transplantation. TCRdb called the RT-PCR reads again in MiXCR, with one record for every CDR3 protein. The profile shows 150,000 to 200,000 distinct CDR3 sequences, more than 20% of them singletons. The CDR3 spans 15 residues. The V and J ends lost 6 bases and 1 base respectively, with 16 bases between them. Germline assignment: CDR1 MGHRA and CDR2 YSYEKL. The clonotype originates from a human donor who was either an allogeneic HSCT recipient or a stem cell or donor lymphocyte infusion donor (not recorded which). It is not recorded whose cells these are; they may come from a transplant donor. The V gene is TRBV4-1, the J gene TRBJ2-7; D gene unclear. The specimen was blood, either unsorted or a sorted T cell fraction (not recorded which). The CDR3 spells CASSTLAAVSYEQYF. The CDR3 region has the DNA TGCGCCAGCAGTACCCTCGCGGCAGTATCCTACGAGCAGTACTTC.